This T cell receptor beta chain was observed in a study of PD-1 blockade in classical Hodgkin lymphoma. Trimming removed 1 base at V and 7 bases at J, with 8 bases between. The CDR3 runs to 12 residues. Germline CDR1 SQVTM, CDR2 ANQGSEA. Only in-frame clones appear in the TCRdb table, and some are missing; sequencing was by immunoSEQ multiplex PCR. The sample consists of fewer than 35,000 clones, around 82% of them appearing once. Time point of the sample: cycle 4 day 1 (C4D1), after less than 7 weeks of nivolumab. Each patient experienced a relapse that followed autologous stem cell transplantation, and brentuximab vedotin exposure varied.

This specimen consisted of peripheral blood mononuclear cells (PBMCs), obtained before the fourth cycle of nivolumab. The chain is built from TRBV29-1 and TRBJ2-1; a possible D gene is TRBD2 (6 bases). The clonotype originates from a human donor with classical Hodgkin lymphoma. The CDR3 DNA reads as TGCAGCGTTGAAGTGGGGAGGAATGAGCAGTTCTTC. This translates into CSVEVGRNEQFF.